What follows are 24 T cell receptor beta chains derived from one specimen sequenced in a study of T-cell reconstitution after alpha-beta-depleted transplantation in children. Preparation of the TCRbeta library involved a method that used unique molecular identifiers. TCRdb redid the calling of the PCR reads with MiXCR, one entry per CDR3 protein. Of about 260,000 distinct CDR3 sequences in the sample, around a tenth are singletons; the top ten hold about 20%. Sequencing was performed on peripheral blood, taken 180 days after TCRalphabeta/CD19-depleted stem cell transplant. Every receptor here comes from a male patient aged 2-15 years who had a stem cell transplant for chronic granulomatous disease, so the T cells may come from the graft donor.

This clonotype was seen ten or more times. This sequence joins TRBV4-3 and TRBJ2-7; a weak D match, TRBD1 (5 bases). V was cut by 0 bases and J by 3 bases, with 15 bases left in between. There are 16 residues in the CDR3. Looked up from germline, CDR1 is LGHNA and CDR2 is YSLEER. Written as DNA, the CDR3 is TGCGCCAGCAGCCAAGATAGGCGACAGATCTTCTACGAGCAGTACTTC. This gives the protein CASSQDRRQIFYEQYF.

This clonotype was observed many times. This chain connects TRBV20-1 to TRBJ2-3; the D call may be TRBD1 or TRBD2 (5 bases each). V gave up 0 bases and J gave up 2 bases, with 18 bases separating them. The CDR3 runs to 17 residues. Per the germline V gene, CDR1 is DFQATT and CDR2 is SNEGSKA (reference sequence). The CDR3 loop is CSARDGLTAIYTDTQYF. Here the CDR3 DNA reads TGCAGTGCTAGAGATGGACTGACAGCTATTTACACAGATACGCAGTATTTT.

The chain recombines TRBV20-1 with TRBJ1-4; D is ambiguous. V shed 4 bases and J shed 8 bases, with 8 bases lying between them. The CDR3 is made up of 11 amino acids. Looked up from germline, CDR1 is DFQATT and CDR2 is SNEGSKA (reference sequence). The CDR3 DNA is TGCAGTGCTACAGAAGTGGAAAAACTGTTTTTT. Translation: CSATEVEKLFF.

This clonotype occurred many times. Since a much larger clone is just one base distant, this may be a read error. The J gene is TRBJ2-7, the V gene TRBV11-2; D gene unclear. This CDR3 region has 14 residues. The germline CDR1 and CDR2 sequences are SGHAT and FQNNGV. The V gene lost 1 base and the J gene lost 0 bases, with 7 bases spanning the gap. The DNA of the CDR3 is TGTGCCAGCAGCTTAGGGGCGAGCTCCTACGAGCAGTACTTC. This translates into CASSLGASSYEQYF.

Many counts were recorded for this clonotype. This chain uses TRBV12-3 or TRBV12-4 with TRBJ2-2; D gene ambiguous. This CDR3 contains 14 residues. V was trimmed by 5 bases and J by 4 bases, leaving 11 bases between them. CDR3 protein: CASSLHLITGELFF. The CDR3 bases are TGTGCCAGCAGTCTGCACTTGATCACCGGGGAGCTGTTTTTT.

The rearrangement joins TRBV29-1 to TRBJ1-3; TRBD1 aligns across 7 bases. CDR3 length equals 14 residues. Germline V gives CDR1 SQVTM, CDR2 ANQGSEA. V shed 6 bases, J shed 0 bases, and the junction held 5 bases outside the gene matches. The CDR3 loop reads CSVRDSVSGNTIYF. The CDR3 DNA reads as TGCAGCGTCCGGGACAGCGTCTCTGGAAACACCATATATTTT.

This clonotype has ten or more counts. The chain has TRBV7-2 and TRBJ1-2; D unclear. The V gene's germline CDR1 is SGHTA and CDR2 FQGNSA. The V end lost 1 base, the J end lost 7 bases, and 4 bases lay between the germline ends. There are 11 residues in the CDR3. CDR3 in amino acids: CASSLVFGYTF. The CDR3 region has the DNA TGTGCCAGCAGCTTAGTTTTTGGCTACACCTTC. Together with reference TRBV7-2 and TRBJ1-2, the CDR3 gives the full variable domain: GAGVSQSPSNKVTEKGKDVELRCDPISGHTALYWYRQSLGQGLEFLIYFQGNSAPDKSGLPSDRFSAERTGGSVSTLTIQRTQQEDSAVYLCASSLVFGYTFGSGTRLTVV.

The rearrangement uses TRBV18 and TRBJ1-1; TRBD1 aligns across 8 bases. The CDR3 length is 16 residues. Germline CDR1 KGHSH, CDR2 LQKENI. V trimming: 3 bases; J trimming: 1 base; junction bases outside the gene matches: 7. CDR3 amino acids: CASSPRTGRSNTEAFF. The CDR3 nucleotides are TGTGCCAGCTCACCTAGGACAGGGAGATCGAACACTGAAGCTTTCTTT.

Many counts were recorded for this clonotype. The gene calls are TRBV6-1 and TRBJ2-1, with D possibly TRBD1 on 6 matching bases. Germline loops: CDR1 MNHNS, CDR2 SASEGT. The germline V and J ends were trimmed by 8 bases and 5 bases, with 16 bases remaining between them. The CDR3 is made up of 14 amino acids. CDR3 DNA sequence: TGTGCCAGCGGCGAGGACAGAGTTAACAATGAGCAGTTCTTC. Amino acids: CASGEDRVNNEQFF.

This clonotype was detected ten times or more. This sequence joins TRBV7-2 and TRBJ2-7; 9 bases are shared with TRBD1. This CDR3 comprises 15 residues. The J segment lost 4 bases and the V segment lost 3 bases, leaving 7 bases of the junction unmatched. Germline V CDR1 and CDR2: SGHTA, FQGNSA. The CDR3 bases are TGTGCCAGCAGCTTGGACAGGGGCGGCTTGTACGAGCAGTACTTC. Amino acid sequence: CASSLDRGGLYEQYF.

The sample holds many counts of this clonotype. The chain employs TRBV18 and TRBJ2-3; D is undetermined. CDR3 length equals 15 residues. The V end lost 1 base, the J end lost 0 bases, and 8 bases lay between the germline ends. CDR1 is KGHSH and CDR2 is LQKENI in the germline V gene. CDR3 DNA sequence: TGTGCCAGCTCACCACTTGTTGGGAGCACAGATACGCAGTATTTT. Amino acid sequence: CASSPLVGSTDTQYF.

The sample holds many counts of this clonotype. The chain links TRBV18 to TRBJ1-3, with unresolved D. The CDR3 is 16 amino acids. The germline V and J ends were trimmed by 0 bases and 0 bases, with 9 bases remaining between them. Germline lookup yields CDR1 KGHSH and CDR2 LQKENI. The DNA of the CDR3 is TGTGCCAGCTCACCACCGTCACAGCTCTCTGGAAACACCATATATTTT. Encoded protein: CASSPPSQLSGNTIYF.

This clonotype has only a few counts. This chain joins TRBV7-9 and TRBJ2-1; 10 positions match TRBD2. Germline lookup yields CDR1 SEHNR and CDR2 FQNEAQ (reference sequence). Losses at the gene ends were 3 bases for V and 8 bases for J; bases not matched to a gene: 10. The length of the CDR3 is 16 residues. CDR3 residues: CASSFSPAGGFDEQFF. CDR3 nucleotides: TGTGCCAGCAGCTTTTCCCCAGCGGGAGGGTTCGATGAGCAGTTCTTC. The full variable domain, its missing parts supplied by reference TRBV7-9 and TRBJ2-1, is DTGVSQNPRHKITKRGQNVTFRCDPISEHNRLYWYRQTLGQGPEFLTYFQNEAQLEKSRLLSDRFSAERPKGSFSTLEIQRTEQGDSAMYLCASSFSPAGGFDEQFFGPGTRLTVL.

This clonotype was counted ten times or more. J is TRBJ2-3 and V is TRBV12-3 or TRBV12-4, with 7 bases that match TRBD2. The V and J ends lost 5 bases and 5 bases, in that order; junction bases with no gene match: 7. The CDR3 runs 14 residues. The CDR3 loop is CASSRTSRVDTQYF. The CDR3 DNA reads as TGTGCCAGCAGTCGGACTAGTCGGGTAGATACGCAGTATTTT.

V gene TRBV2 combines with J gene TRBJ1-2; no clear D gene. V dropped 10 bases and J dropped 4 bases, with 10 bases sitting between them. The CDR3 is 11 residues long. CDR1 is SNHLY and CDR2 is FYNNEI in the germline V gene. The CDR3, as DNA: TGTGCCACCCAGGCGGGCTATGGCTACACCTTC. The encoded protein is CATQAGYGYTF.

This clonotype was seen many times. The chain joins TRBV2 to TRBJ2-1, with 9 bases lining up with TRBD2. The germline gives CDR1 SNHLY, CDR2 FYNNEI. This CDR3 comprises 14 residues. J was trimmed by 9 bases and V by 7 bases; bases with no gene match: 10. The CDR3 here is CASKMRGGLVEQFF. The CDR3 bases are TGTGCCAGCAAGATGCGGGGGGGCCTGGTTGAGCAGTTCTTC.

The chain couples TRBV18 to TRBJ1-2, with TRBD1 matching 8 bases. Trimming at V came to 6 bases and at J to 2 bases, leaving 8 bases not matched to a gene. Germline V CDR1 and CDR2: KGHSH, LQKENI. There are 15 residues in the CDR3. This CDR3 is CASSYQGAFNYGYTF. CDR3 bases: TGTGCCAGCTCTTATCAGGGGGCATTCAACTATGGCTACACCTTC.

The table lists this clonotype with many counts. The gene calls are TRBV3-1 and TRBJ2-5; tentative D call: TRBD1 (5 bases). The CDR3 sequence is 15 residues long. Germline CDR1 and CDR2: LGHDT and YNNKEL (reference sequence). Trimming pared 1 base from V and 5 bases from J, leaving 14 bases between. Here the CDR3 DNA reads TGTGCCAGCAGCCAAGGAATCCTATCAGGGGAGACCCAGTACTTC. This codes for CASSQGILSGETQYF.

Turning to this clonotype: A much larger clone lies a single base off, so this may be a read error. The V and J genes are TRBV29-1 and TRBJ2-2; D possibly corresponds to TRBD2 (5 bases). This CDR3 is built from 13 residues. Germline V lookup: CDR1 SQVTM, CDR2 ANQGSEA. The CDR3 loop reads CSVSFKNTGELLF. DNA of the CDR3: TGCAGCGTTTCTTTTAAAAACACCGGGGAGCTGCTTTTT.

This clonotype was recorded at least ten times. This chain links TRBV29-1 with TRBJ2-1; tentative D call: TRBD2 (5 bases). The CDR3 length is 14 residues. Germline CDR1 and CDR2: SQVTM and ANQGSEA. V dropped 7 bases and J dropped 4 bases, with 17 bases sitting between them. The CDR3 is CSARGGRSYNEQFF. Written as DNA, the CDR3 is TGCAGCGCCCGGGGTGGACGTTCGTACAATGAGCAGTTCTTC.

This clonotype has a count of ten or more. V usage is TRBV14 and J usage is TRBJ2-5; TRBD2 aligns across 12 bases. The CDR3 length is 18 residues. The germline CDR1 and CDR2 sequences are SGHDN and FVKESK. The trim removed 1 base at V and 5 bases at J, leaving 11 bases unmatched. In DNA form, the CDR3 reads TGTGCCAGCAGCCAAGGACTAGCGGGAGCCTTGGGGTATGAGACCCAGTACTTC. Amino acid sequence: CASSQGLAGALGYETQYF.

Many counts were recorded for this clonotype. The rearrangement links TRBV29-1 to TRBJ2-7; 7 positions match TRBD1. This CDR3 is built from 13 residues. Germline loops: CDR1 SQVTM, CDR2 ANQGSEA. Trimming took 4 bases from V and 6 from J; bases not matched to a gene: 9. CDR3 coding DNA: TGCAGCGTTGGAGGGGGCGCCTCTCGCGAGCAGTACTTC. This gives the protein CSVGGGASREQYF.

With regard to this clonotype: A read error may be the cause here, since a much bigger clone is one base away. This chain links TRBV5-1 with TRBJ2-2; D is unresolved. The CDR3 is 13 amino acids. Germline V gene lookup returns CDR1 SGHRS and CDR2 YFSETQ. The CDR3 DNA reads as TGCGCCATCAGCTTGTGGACCGGCGGGGAGCTGTTTTTT. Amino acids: CAISLWTGGELFF.

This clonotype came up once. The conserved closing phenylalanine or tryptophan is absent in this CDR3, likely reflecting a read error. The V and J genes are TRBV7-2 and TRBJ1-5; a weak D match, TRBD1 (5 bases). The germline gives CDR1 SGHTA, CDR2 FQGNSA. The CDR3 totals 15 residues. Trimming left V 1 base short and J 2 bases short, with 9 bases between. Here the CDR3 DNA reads TGTGCCAGCAGCTTAGTTGGGGGAGGCAATCAGCCCCAGCATCTT. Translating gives CASSLVGGGNQPQHL.